Following are 6 T cell receptor beta chains from one sample sequenced in a study of T cells after posttransplantation cyclophosphamide. Cyclophosphamide on days +3 and +4 followed busulfan-fludarabine conditioning and a marrow graft. The table came from immunoSEQ multiplex PCR; TCRdb's copy has only in-frame clones and leaves some out. Here the sample spans about 16,000 clones, almost 95% being singletons. This specimen consisted of CD4+ T cells sorted from blood, obtained after allogeneic stem cell transplant with posttransplant cyclophosphamide. These receptors originate from a male patient aged 60 to 75 who received an allogeneic stem cell transplant from a related donor and was CMV-positive. Some T cells may possibly be graft donor cells.

The rearrangement links TRBV19 to TRBJ1-5, with a tentative D call TRBD1 (6 bases). This CDR3 is built from 16 residues. V lost 8 bases and J lost 3, with 20 bases in between. In germline, CDR1 is LNHDA, CDR2 SQIVND (reference sequence). In nucleotides, the CDR3 is TGTGCCAGTTTTCCCTCAGGGGACGGCAACAATCAGCCCCAGCATTTT. Residues: CASFPSGDGNNQPQHF.

The chain uses TRBV6-5 and TRBJ1-2; D possibly corresponds to TRBD1 (6 bases). Germline V gene data show CDR1 as MNHEY and CDR2 as SVGAGI. The CDR3 spans 14 residues. V was cut by 6 bases and J by 7 bases, with 18 bases left in between. The CDR3 region is CASSLLLGGVGYTF. The CDR3 region has the DNA TGTGCCAGCAGCCTACTGCTAGGGGGAGTTGGCTACACCTTC.

The genes are TRBV6-5 and TRBJ2-7, with TRBD2 identical over 9 bases. The CDR3 extends over 14 amino acids. V lost 2 bases to trimming and J lost 4 bases; unmatched junction nucleotides: 3. CDR1 MNHEY and CDR2 SVGAGI come from the germline V gene. The CDR3, as DNA: TGTGCCAGCAGTTACAGCGGGGGGCCATACGAGCAGTACTTC. It is translated as CASSYSGGPYEQYF.

The chain couples TRBV25-1 to TRBJ2-3; TRBD1 matches at 9 bases. The CDR3 is 15 residues long. Germline trimming cut 3 bases from V and 3 bases from J; bases unmatched to any gene: 4. The V gene's germline CDR1 is MGHDK and CDR2 SYGVNS. The CDR3 here is CASSDRDRETDTQYF. CDR3 sequence (DNA): TGTGCCAGCAGTGACCGGGACAGGGAGACAGATACGCAGTATTTT. The variable domain in full, with the rest retrieved from reference TRBV25-1 and TRBJ2-3, is EADIYQTPRYLVIGTGKKITLECSQTMGHDKMYWYQQDPGMELHLIHYSYGVNSTEKGDLSSESTVSRIRTEHFPLTLESARPSHTSQYLCASSDRDRETDTQYFGPGTRLTVL.

The V gene is TRBV5-5, the J gene TRBJ2-1, with a possible D match to TRBD1 (5 bases). CDR1 and CDR2 from the germline V gene are SGHKS and YYEKEE (reference sequence). Deletions cut 4 bases from V and 1 base from J, with 6 bases between. The CDR3 length is 13 residues. CDR3 sequence: CASSPGSYNEQFF. The CDR3 DNA reads TGTGCCAGCAGCCCAGGGTCCTACAATGAGCAGTTCTTC.

V and J are TRBV6-5 and TRBJ1-1; the D is unclear. Germline V gives CDR1 MNHEY, CDR2 SVGAGI. CDR3 length: 16 amino acids. Trimming took 2 bases from V and 1 from J, leaving 14 bases between them. CDR3 nucleotides: TGTGCCAGCAGTTACGAGAGTCAGGCCCCGAACACTGAAGCTTTCTTT. The encoded protein is CASSYESQAPNTEAFF.